These T cell receptor beta chains were read from a single sample in a study of cytomegalovirus exposure and HLA in healthy donors. Generated by immunoSEQ multiplex PCR, the TCRdb table keeps only in-frame clones and is missing some. Of some 130,000 clones in the sample, roughly 74% are singletons; the top ten hold about 7.3%. Sequenced: PBMCs. The receptors derive from a male donor in good health and CMV-seronegative. Both conserved end residues are part of each CDR3. D genes are given only for firm matches. Rows give clone size only sometimes, using once, few, many, or a class for an expanded clone.

abundance | d_gene | j_gene | v_gene | CDR3nt | CDR3aa
- | - | TRBJ1-1 | TRBV5-4 | TGTGCCAGCAGCTTGGGGGGGGGTGGCACTGAAGCTTTCTTT | CASSLGGGGTEAFF
- | TRBD2 | TRBJ2-1 | TRBV7-6 | TGTGCCAGCAGCCTAGGGGGGACTAGCGGGAGTTGGTCCGGTGAGCAGTTCTTC | CASSLGGTSGSWSGEQFF
- | TRBD2 | TRBJ2-1 | TRBV18 | TGTGCCAGCTCACGCATGACTAGCGCGGACAATGAGCAGTTCTTC | CASSRMTSADNEQFF
- | TRBD1 | TRBJ2-5 | TRBV14 | TGTGCCAGCAGCCAACGAGGGGGCGGCCAAGAGACCCAGTACTTC | CASSQRGGGQETQYF
- | TRBD1 | TRBJ2-7 | TRBV6-6 | TGTGCCAGCAGCCCCGGGACAGGTCCCTACGAGCAGTACTTC | CASSPGTGPYEQYF
- | TRBD1 | TRBJ1-1 | TRBV7-9 | TGTGCCAGCAGCTTCGGGACAGTGAACACTGAAGCTTTCTTT | CASSFGTVNTEAFF
- | TRBD1 | TRBJ2-6 | TRBV27 | TGTGCCAGCGGGGATTACAGGGGGTCTGGGGCCAACGTCCTGACTTTC | CASGDYRGSGANVLTF
- | - | TRBJ2-7 | TRBV7-2 | TGTGCCAGCAGCCTCGGGGGACTTACCTCCTACGAGCAGTACTTC | CASSLGGLTSYEQYF
- | - | TRBJ1-6 | TRBV19 | TGTGCCAGTAGTATCCCGGGATATAATTCACCCCTCCACTTT | CASSIPGYNSPLHF
- | TRBD2 | TRBJ2-4 | TRBV5-6 | TGTGCCAGCAGCCCCGGGGGGATAGCGGGGGCCAAAAACATTCAGTACTTC | CASSPGGIAGAKNIQYF
few | TRBD1 | TRBJ1-1 | TRBV19 | TGTGCCAGTAGTTTCCGCCCGACAGGGGTGGCTGAAGCTTTCTTT | CASSFRPTGVAEAFF
once | TRBD2 | TRBJ2-5 | TRBV7-2 | TGTGCCAGCAGCCGACGGGGGGGGCCCGTCAGCCAGTACTTC | CASSRRGGPVSQYF
- | TRBD1 | TRBJ1-2 | TRBV2 | TGTGCCAGCAGTGATAGGGACAGGCGTGATGGCTACACCTTC | CASSDRDRRDGYTF
- | - | TRBJ2-3 | TRBV5-6 | TGTGCCAGCAGCCTTGGGGGGGGGCCCACAGATACGCAGTATTTT | CASSLGGGPTDTQYF
- | TRBD2 | TRBJ2-5 | TRBV7-2 | TGTGCCAGCAGCTTAGGATTCTCTAGCGGGGGTGCAGAGACCCAGTACTTC | CASSLGFSSGGAETQYF
once | TRBD2 | TRBJ2-1 | TRBV11-2 | TGTGCCAGCAGCCGATACGGACTAGCGGGGATCAGTGAGCAGTTCTTC | CASSRYGLAGISEQFF
- | - | TRBJ2-2 | TRBV19 | TGTGCCAGTAGTATTCGAACAGGGAAGACCGGGGAGCTGTTTTTT | CASSIRTGKTGELFF
- | - | TRBJ2-1 | TRBV29-1 | TGCAGCGCCAGAGGGGGAGCTTACAATGAGCAGTTCTTC | CSARGGAYNEQFF
- | TRBD2 | TRBJ2-1 | TRBV5-1 | TGCGCCAGCAGCTTGAGGCTACTAGCGGGAGGGGACTCCTACAATGAGCAGTTCTTC | CASSLRLLAGGDSYNEQFF
- | TRBD1 | TRBJ1-4 | TRBV4-3 | TGCGCCAGCAGCCAAGGGAGGGACAGATCTGCAACTAATGAAAAACTGTTTTTT | CASSQGRDRSATNEKLFF
- | TRBD1 | TRBJ1-2 | TRBV6-5 | TGTGCCAGCAGCTTATACTACGGGACAGGCTATGGCTACACCTTC | CASSLYYGTGYGYTF
- | TRBD1 | TRBJ2-7 | TRBV6-5 | TGTGCCAGCAGGGGACAGGGAATTTACGAGCAGTACTTC | CASRGQGIYEQYF
- | TRBD1 | TRBJ1-2 | TRBV5-1 | TGCGCCAGCAGCCTTGCGCCCCAGGGGGCGTATGGCTACACCTTC | CASSLAPQGAYGYTF
few | TRBD1 | TRBJ1-1 | TRBV6-1 | TGTGCCAGCAGTGAAGACAGGGGGCTGGGAACTGAAGCTTTCTTT | CASSEDRGLGTEAFF
- | - | TRBJ1-2 | TRBV4-3 | TGCGCCAGCAGCCAAGATCAGGGGACAATAACTACCTATGGCTACACCTTC | CASSQDQGTITTYGYTF
- | - | TRBJ1-6 | TRBV19 | TGTGCCAGTAGTCAAGGACAGTTAGTTGGACCCCTCCACTTT | CASSQGQLVGPLHF
- | TRBD1 | TRBJ1-2 | TRBV7-9 | TGTGCCAGCAGCTTAGATGCGGGACAGGGAAACTATGGCTACACCTTC | CASSLDAGQGNYGYTF